This passage covers 10 T cell receptor beta chains from one sample sequenced in a study of blood T cell repertoires in COVID-19. Generated by immunoSEQ multiplex PCR, the TCRdb table keeps only in-frame clones and is missing some. The repertoire consists of under 200,000 clones, with approximately 80% occurring once and the leading ten covering about 11%. Sequenced sample: PBMCs or T cells enriched from blood (not recorded which). These receptors came from a man aged 50-60 years who had recovered from COVID-19.

This chain uses TRBV2 with TRBJ2-7; D gene unclear. The CDR3 is 13 residues long. CDR1 and CDR2 (germline): SNHLY, FYNNEI. V was clipped by 2 bases and J by 3 bases, with 8 bases between them. The CDR3 reads CASSESQVYEQYF. CDR3 in DNA: TGTGCCAGCAGTGAATCACAAGTCTACGAGCAGTACTTC. Complete variable domain (other parts from reference TRBV2 and TRBJ2-7): EPEVTQTPSHQVTQMGQEVILRCVPISNHLYFYWYRQILGQKVEFLVSFYNNEISEKSEIFDDQFSVERPDGSNFTLKIRSTKLEDSAMYFCASSESQVYEQYFGPGTRLTVT.

The rearrangement uses TRBV2 and TRBJ2-5; D is unresolved. This CDR3 is 13 amino acids long. Germline CDR1 SNHLY, CDR2 FYNNEI. Trimming shortened V by 7 bases and J by 3 bases, and 12 bases separated the two germline ends. DNA for the CDR3: TGTGCCAGCATGCCCCGCCGGGAAGAGACCCAGTACTTC. This sequence encodes CASMPRREETQYF. Drawing the rest from reference TRBV2 and TRBJ2-5, the complete variable domain is EPEVTQTPSHQVTQMGQEVILRCVPISNHLYFYWYRQILGQKVEFLVSFYNNEISEKSEIFDDQFSVERPDGSNFTLKIRSTKLEDSAMYFCASMPRREETQYFGPGTRLLVL.

This clone is a singleton in its sample. J is TRBJ2-5 and V is TRBV18; tentatively, D is TRBD1 (7 bases). V shed 3 bases and J shed 5 bases, with 13 bases lying between them. Per the germline V gene, CDR1 is KGHSH and CDR2 is LQKENI. The CDR3 length is 14 residues. The CDR3 bases are TGTGCCAGCTCACCCGGGGGACAGCCGGAGACCCAGTACTTC. It yields the protein CASSPGGQPETQYF.

The V call is TRBV7-2, the J call TRBJ2-7; tentative D call: TRBD1 (6 bases). CDR1 and CDR2 (germline): SGHTA, FQGNSA. V lost 1 base and J lost 2, with 18 bases in between. The CDR3 consists of 17 residues. The CDR3 nucleotides read TGTGCCAGCAGCTTAGACATCCGCCGGGACAAGCCCTACGAGCAGTACTTC. Its protein product is CASSLDIRRDKPYEQYF.

In this sample, this clone turned up a few times. The rearrangement links TRBV7-2 to TRBJ1-6; a possible D gene is TRBD1 (6 bases). Germline CDR1 SGHTA, CDR2 FQGNSA. V lost 1 base to trimming and J lost 6 bases, with 10 bases between them. The CDR3 length is 15 residues. The CDR3 nucleotides read TGTGCCAGCAGCTTAGGGGGCAGGGGTAATTCACCCCTCCACTTT. This gives the protein CASSLGGRGNSPLHF.

The rearrangement links TRBV9 to TRBJ2-5, with TRBD1 matching 7 bases. CDR1 SGDLS and CDR2 YYNGEE come from the germline V gene. V trimming: 4 bases; J trimming: 2 bases; junction bases outside the gene matches: 5. The CDR3 has 14 amino acids. CDR3 loop: CASSKQGKQETQYF. CDR3 sequence (DNA): TGTGCCAGCAGCAAACAGGGGAAACAAGAGACCCAGTACTTC.

This chain links TRBV5-4 with TRBJ1-1; the D gene is possibly TRBD1 (5 bases). CDR3 length equals 13 residues. Germline CDR1 and CDR2: SGHNT and YYREEE (reference sequence). V lost 0 bases and J 6 bases, leaving 9 bases between the germline ends. The CDR3 DNA follows: TGTGCCAGCAGCTTGGATCAGGGTGCTGAAGCTTTCTTT. This gives the protein CASSLDQGAEAFF.

CDR3 bases: TGTGCCAGCAGCTCGGACAGGAACAATGAGCAGTTCTTC. Protein: CASSSDRNNEQFF. The chain recombines TRBV7-2 with TRBJ2-1; TRBD1 agrees at 7 bases. Germline V gene lookup returns CDR1 SGHTA and CDR2 FQGNSA. With V trimmed by 4 bases and J by 5 bases, 2 bases remained unmatched. The CDR3 totals 13 residues.

The chain couples TRBV10-3 to TRBJ2-7; D is perhaps TRBD1 (6 bases). CDR1 is ENHRY and CDR2 is SYGVKD in the germline V gene. V was clipped by 3 bases and J by 2 bases, with 17 bases between them. This CDR3 has 16 residues. The CDR3 is CAISDSKGVLTYEQYF. CDR3 DNA: TGTGCCATCAGTGACTCTAAGGGGGTCCTTACCTACGAGCAGTACTTC.

Only a few counts were recorded for this clone. CDR3 region: CASSPGLAGGTDTQYF. The CDR3 nucleotides are TGTGCCAGCAGCCCCGGACTAGCGGGTGGCACAGATACGCAGTATTTT. V gene TRBV3-1 (or the pseudogene TRBV3-2) combines with J gene TRBJ2-3; TRBD2 aligns across 11 bases. The CDR3 extends over 16 amino acids. Germline CDR1 is LGHDT and CDR2 is YNNKEL (reference sequence). Losses at the gene ends were 4 bases for V and 1 base for J; bases not matched to a gene: 4.